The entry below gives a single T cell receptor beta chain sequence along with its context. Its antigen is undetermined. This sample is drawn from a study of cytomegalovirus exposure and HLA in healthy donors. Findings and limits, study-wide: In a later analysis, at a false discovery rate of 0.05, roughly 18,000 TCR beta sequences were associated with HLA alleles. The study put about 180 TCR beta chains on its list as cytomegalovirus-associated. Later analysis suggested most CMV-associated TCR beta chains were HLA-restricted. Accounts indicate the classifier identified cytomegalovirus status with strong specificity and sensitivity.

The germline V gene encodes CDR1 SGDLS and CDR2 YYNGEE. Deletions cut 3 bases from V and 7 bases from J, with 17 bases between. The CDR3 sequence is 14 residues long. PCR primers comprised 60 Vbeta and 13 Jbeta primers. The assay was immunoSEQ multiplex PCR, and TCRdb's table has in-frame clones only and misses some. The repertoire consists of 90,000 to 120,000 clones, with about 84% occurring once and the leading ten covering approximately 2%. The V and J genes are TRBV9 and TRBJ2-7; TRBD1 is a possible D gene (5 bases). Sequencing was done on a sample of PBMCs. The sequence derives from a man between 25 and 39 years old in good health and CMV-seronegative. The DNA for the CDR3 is TGTGCCAGCAGCGGGGGCGGCCTCGTCGGGGAGCAGTACTTC. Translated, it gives CASSGGGLVGEQYF.